A single sample gave rise to the 4 T cell receptor beta chains below, sequenced in a study of T cell repertoires in cytomegalovirus infection. TCRdb re-called the reads with MiXCR, one entry per CDR3 protein. The table shows around 340,000 distinct CDR3 sequences, with approximately 32% occurring only once. Their recognized antigens are unknown. Material: cultured PBMCs, obtained from culture after CMV antigen stimulation. The receptor set was obtained from a human donor in good health (CMV status not recorded). Some clones in this sample may be carry-over from other donors' samples.

The chain couples TRBV7-3 to TRBJ1-3, with 8 nucleotides matching TRBD1. The CDR3 length is 17 residues. Germline CDR1 and CDR2: SGHTA and FQGTGA. Germline trimming cut 2 bases from V and 2 bases from J; bases unmatched to any gene: 8. The CDR3 bases are TGTGCCAGCAGCTTAGGCGGACAGGGTTCGGCTGGAAACACCATATATTTT. It translates to CASSLGGQGSAGNTIYF.

This clonotype was detected a few times. The J gene is TRBJ1-5, the V gene TRBV7-9, with D unclear. Germline values: CDR1 SEHNR, CDR2 FQNEAQ (reference sequence). This CDR3 comprises 14 residues. V gave up 3 bases and J gave up 7 bases, with 13 bases separating them. The CDR3 DNA reads as TGTGCCAGCAGCTTTGAGCATACCGTCCAGCCCCAGCATTTT. This sequence encodes CASSFEHTVQPQHF.

CDR3 residues: CAGTGVGETQYF. The DNA for the CDR3 is TGTGCCGGTACAGGGGTAGGGGAGACCCAGTACTTC. V is TRBV2 and J is TRBJ2-5; 7 bases match TRBD1. Germline lookup yields CDR1 SNHLY and CDR2 FYNNEI. The CDR3 totals 12 residues. Trimming cost V 11 bases and J 5 bases; bases outside gene matches: 8.

This clonotype has only a few counts. V usage is TRBV19 and J usage is TRBJ1-2, with D perhaps TRBD1 (6 bases). The CDR3 has 17 amino acids. Trimming cost V 4 bases and J 3 bases, with 21 bases left between them. The germline V gene has CDR1 LNHDA and CDR2 SQIVND (reference sequence). CDR3 residues: CASSTGQTTDLYYGYTF. For the CDR3, the DNA is TGTGCCAGTAGTACCGGACAGACGACCGATCTTTACTATGGCTACACCTTC.